The table lists the clone carrying this T cell receptor beta chain with a few counts. Its antigen is unidentified. From germline, CDR1 is KGHDR and CDR2 SFDVKD. Trimming pared 3 bases from V and 3 bases from J, leaving 14 bases between. This CDR3 has 15 amino acids. The data were taken from a study of T cells in Graves' hyperthyroidism and ophthalmopathy. Amplified TCR beta CDR3 regions derived from RNA transcripts. Initially, a first-round RT-PCR of the TCR CDR3 employed the HTBI primer set. TCRdb independently ran MiXCR on the multiplex PCR reads; one entry per CDR3 protein. The table includes hundreds of thousands of distinct CDR3 sequences, around 15% detected once. General study points: Stable hyperthyroidism was separated from ophthalmopathy by a model based on 13 V-J features.

Hyperthyroidism of Graves' type that showed no ophthalmopathy progression within 18 months was stable. Each patient was aged 18 to 65 and had newly diagnosed hyperthyroidism of under 2 months' duration. The receptor was isolated from a woman younger than 35 with Graves' hyperthyroidism. Sequencing was done on a sample of blood. This chain links TRBV24-1 with TRBJ2-7, with D perhaps matching TRBD2 (5 bases). The CDR3: CATSDTGSSNYEQYF. Written as DNA, the CDR3 is TGTGCCACCAGTGATACGGGGTCTTCTAACTACGAGCAGTACTTC.